This T cell receptor (beta chain) comes out of a study of shared clonotypes between healthy human individuals. In the study overall: Each donor contributed plates that comprised three CD4 naive, three CD4 memory, two CD8 naive and one CD8 memory.

Libraries were prepared by immunoSEQ multiplex PCR; TCRdb keeps only in-frame clonotypes and omits some of them. The sample holds millions of clones, roughly 96% seen once. The CDR3 has 14 residues. Per the germline V gene, CDR1 is LNHDA and CDR2 is SQIVND (reference sequence). V shed 3 bases and J shed 4 bases, with 11 bases lying between them. Details on this clone: Its cognate antigen is unknown.

General study findings and limits: On the whole, naive subsets had larger estimated richness than memory subsets had. Donors were few, which limited the genetic and exposure-history diversity represented. In a few donors, around 5% of naive CD4 clonotypes appeared in common.

The sequence was collected from a man between 18 and 35 years old in good health. This chain uses TRBV19 with TRBJ2-3; a weak D match, TRBD2 (5 bases). Material: naive CD4+ T cells sorted from blood. As for subset: CD45RA+ positively selected. The CDR3 DNA sequence: TGTGCCAGTAGTATGGTCAGCGGACCAGATACGCAGTATTTT. Encoded protein: CASSMVSGPDTQYF.